The 29 T cell receptor beta chains presented below share a single source sample, sequenced in a study of blood T cell repertoires in COVID-19. Only in-frame clones appear in the TCRdb table, and some are missing; sequencing was by immunoSEQ multiplex PCR. Among 650,000 to 800,000 clones, 70% to 90% were seen once, and the ten largest hold roughly 0.26%. Material: peripheral blood. The receptors were sampled from a woman aged 18-29 years with acute or convalescent COVID-19.

V is TRBV7-9 and J is TRBJ1-1; 8 bases align to TRBD1. The CDR3 runs 14 residues. The trim removed 1 base at V and 6 bases at J, leaving 4 bases unmatched. In germline, CDR1 is SEHNR, CDR2 FQNEAQ (reference sequence). The CDR3 spells CASSLGQGRAEAFF. CDR3 DNA: TGTGCCAGCAGCTTAGGACAGGGGAGGGCTGAAGCTTTCTTT.

The CDR3 reads CASSSRRTGAGEQYF. Here the CDR3 DNA reads TGTGCCAGCAGCTCAAGACGGACAGGGGCGGGCGAGCAGTACTTC. The V call is TRBV13, the J call TRBJ2-7, with 9 nucleotides matching TRBD1. Germline V CDR1 and CDR2: PRHDT, FYEKMQ (reference sequence). Trimming removed 4 bases from V and 6 bases from J; junction bases left unmatched: 10. The CDR3 sequence is 15 residues long.

The V gene is TRBV5-1, the J gene TRBJ1-2; no firm D call. The CDR3 sequence is 14 residues long. Deletions cut 0 bases from V and 4 bases from J, with 10 bases between. Germline CDR1 and CDR2: SGHRS and YFSETQ. The chain's CDR3 is CASSLDGEPYGYTF. In DNA form, the CDR3 reads TGCGCCAGCAGCTTGGATGGGGAGCCCTATGGCTACACCTTC.

The chain employs TRBV19 and TRBJ1-6, with 8 bases matching TRBD1. The CDR3 runs 15 residues. Per germline, CDR1 LNHDA and CDR2 SQIVND (reference sequence). Trimming removed 7 bases from V and 9 bases from J; junction bases left unmatched: 11. Here the CDR3 reads CASKVPGQASSPLHF. The CDR3 nucleotides read TGTGCCAGTAAAGTCCCGGGACAGGCGTCTTCACCCCTCCACTTT.

The CDR3: CASFRDRGLGEQYF. In DNA, the CDR3 is TGTGCCAGCTTCCGGGACAGGGGGCTCGGCGAGCAGTACTTC. The gene calls are TRBV2 and TRBJ2-7, with 12 positions matching TRBD1. V dropped 8 bases and J dropped 6; count of bases not matched to a gene: 8. CDR1 and CDR2 (germline): SNHLY, FYNNEI. The CDR3 totals 14 residues. Combining the CDR3 with reference TRBV2 and TRBJ2-7 gives the whole variable domain EPEVTQTPSHQVTQMGQEVILRCVPISNHLYFYWYRQILGQKVEFLVSFYNNEISEKSEIFDDQFSVERPDGSNFTLKIRSTKLEDSAMYFCASFRDRGLGEQYFGPGTRLTVT.

The chain uses TRBV6-6 and TRBJ1-2, with D hard to call. With 4 bases removed from V and 4 bases from J, the gap between germline ends came to 13 bases. This CDR3 is 14 amino acids long. Germline CDR1 and CDR2: MNHNY and SVGAGI (reference sequence). As DNA, the CDR3 is TGTGCCAGCAGTTTAGATTCCACCCCCTATGGCTACACCTTC. Translated, it gives CASSLDSTPYGYTF.

V and J are TRBV5-1 and TRBJ2-1; 9 nucleotides agree with TRBD1. Germline CDR1 and CDR2: SGHRS and YFSETQ. The CDR3 loop spans 15 amino acids. Trimming took 0 bases from V and 8 from J; bases not matched to a gene: 6. For the CDR3, the DNA is TGCGCCAGCAGCTTGGCCCCGGGACAGGGTTATGAGCAGTTCTTC. Protein: CASSLAPGQGYEQFF. Drawing the rest from reference TRBV5-1 and TRBJ2-1, the complete variable domain is KAGVTQTPRYLIKTRGQQVTLSCSPISGHRSVSWYQQTPGQGLQFLFEYFSETQRNKGNFPGRFSGRQFSNSRSEMNVSTLELGDSALYLCASSLAPGQGYEQFFGPGTRLTVL.

This clone was found a few times. The V and J genes are TRBV12-3 or TRBV12-4 and TRBJ1-2; TRBD1 matches at 7 bases. With V trimmed by 11 bases and J by 4 bases, 7 bases remained unmatched. This CDR3 region has 12 residues. The CDR3 reads CAVRQGVYGYTF. The DNA of the CDR3 is TGTGCCGTCAGACAGGGTGTCTATGGCTACACCTTC.

The genes are TRBV3-1 (or the pseudogene TRBV3-2) and TRBJ1-1; weak D call: TRBD1 (5 bases). Germline-derived CDR1 and CDR2 are LGHDT and YNNKEL (reference sequence). This CDR3 is 15 amino acids long. V lost 4 bases and J lost 5, with 17 bases in between. CDR3 protein: CASSPRRGGRTEAFF. The CDR3 DNA sequence: TGTGCCAGCAGCCCTCGTAGGGGAGGAAGGACTGAAGCTTTCTTT.

J is TRBJ2-2 and V is TRBV5-1, with D unresolved. V was clipped by 4 bases and J by 7 bases, with 8 bases between them. Germline V gene lookup returns CDR1 SGHRS and CDR2 YFSETQ. The CDR3 sequence is 12 residues long. For the CDR3, the DNA is TGCGCCAGCAGCCCCTACGACGGGGAGCTGTTTTTT. It translates to CASSPYDGELFF.

The chain links TRBV12-5 to TRBJ2-3, with D tentatively TRBD2 (7 bases). Germline-derived CDR1 and CDR2 are LGHNT and FRNRAP. V was clipped by 5 bases and J by 0 bases, with 15 bases between them. CDR3 size: 16 residues. This CDR3 reads CASGDTGGGSTDTQYF. The CDR3 nucleotides are TGTGCTAGTGGTGACACCGGCGGGGGCAGCACAGATACGCAGTATTTT. The variable domain in full, with the rest retrieved from reference TRBV12-5 and TRBJ2-3, is DARVTQTPRHKVTEMGQEVTMRCQPILGHNTVFWYRQTMMQGLELLAYFRNRAPLDDSGMPKDRFSAEMPDATLATLKIQPSEPRDSAVYFCASGDTGGGSTDTQYFGPGTRLTVL.

V gene TRBV11-2 combines with J gene TRBJ1-3; D perhaps matches TRBD1 (5 bases). The germline V gene has CDR1 SGHAT and CDR2 FQNNGV. The germline V and J ends were trimmed by 4 bases and 8 bases, with 15 bases remaining between them. CDR3 length: 14 residues. CDR3 nucleotide sequence: TGTGCCAGCAGCTACCGACAGCTCCAAGACACCATATATTTT. Its protein is CASSYRQLQDTIYF. Combining the CDR3 with reference TRBV11-2 and TRBJ1-3 gives the whole variable domain EAGVAQSPRYKIIEKRQSVAFWCNPISGHATLYWYQQILGQGPKLLIQFQNNGVVDDSQLPKDRFSAERLKGVDSTLKIQPAKLEDSAVYLCASSYRQLQDTIYFGEGSWLTVV.

The gene calls are TRBV7-8 and TRBJ2-5; D remains ambiguous. The CDR3 is 13 amino acids. Trimming cost V 1 base and J 2 bases, with 5 bases left between them. Germline V CDR1 and CDR2: SGHVS, FQNEAQ. CDR3 sequence (DNA): TGTGCCAGCAGCTTAGTGGAGCAAGAGACCCAGTACTTC. Protein sequence: CASSLVEQETQYF.

The V and J genes are TRBV4-1 and TRBJ1-2; 10 positions match TRBD1. Germline lookup yields CDR1 MGHRA and CDR2 YSYEKL. This CDR3 is 17 amino acids long. J gave up 6 bases and V 7 bases, and 17 bases lay outside the gene matches. The CDR3 loop is CASTLQITGQGSHGYTF. For the CDR3, the DNA is TGCGCCAGCACCCTCCAAATCACGGGACAGGGGAGCCATGGCTACACCTTC.

The CDR3 DNA is TGCGCCAGCAGCCAAGATCGTTCCAGGACAGGGGGTGGTTTGGCTTTCTTT. Its translation is CASSQDRSRTGGGLAFF. The V call is TRBV4-1, the J call TRBJ1-1; 10 bases are a match to TRBD1. CDR1 is MGHRA, CDR2 YSYEKL, per germline. CDR3 length: 17 amino acids. With 0 bases clipped from V and 11 bases from J, the junction kept 15 bases outside the gene matches.

The CDR3 sequence: CATKTGIFYHQETQYF. DNA of the CDR3: TGTGCCACCAAAACAGGGATCTTTTACCACCAAGAGACCCAGTACTTC. The chain recombines TRBV24-1 with TRBJ2-5; D perhaps matches TRBD1 (6 bases). This CDR3 spans 16 amino acids. Trimming cost V 8 bases and J 0 bases, with 18 bases left between them. The germline CDR1 and CDR2 sequences are KGHDR and SFDVKD.

The chain has TRBV2 and TRBJ2-3; 9 bases map to TRBD2. This CDR3 contains 18 residues. Trimming cost V 8 bases and J 1 base; bases outside gene matches: 16. Germline lookup yields CDR1 SNHLY and CDR2 FYNNEI. CDR3: CASSSGGSSGDGTDTQYF. CDR3 DNA: TGTGCCAGCTCATCAGGGGGGTCTAGCGGGGATGGCACAGATACGCAGTATTTT.

This clone was recorded once. The V call is TRBV24-1, the J call TRBJ2-2; 8 nucleotides align to TRBD1. The CDR3 sequence is 17 residues long. Germline CDR1 and CDR2: KGHDR and SFDVKD. The trim removed 1 base at V and 7 bases at J, leaving 10 bases unmatched. The CDR3 loop reads CATSDFHFRGRDGELFF. The CDR3, as DNA: TGTGCCACCAGTGATTTCCACTTCAGGGGGCGCGACGGGGAGCTGTTTTTT.

The chain employs TRBV9 and TRBJ2-7; 7 nucleotides match TRBD2. After removal of 4 bases from V and 4 bases from J, the junction contained 14 bases not matched to a gene. The CDR3 consists of 16 residues. Germline V gene sequence: CDR1 SGDLS, CDR2 YYNGEE. The CDR3 sequence is CASSPGGLAGPYEQYF. CDR3 in DNA: TGTGCCAGCAGCCCGGGAGGATTAGCGGGCCCTTACGAGCAGTACTTC.

CDR3 DNA: TGTGCCAGCAGTTTACAACAGAGACACGGGGAGCTGTTTTTT. Protein sequence: CASSLQQRHGELFF. The rearrangement uses TRBV27 and TRBJ2-2; no clear D. Germline V gene sequence: CDR1 MNHEY, CDR2 SMNVEV (reference sequence). Deletions cut 2 bases from V and 7 bases from J, with 11 bases between. The CDR3 runs 14 residues.

This sequence joins TRBV14 and TRBJ1-2; D gene unclear. Germline CDR1 SGHDN, CDR2 FVKESK. V dropped 5 bases and J dropped 0 bases, with 10 bases sitting between them. The CDR3 is 14 residues long. The CDR3, as DNA: TGTGCCAGCAGCGAGCAGGCAGCTAACTATGGCTACACCTTC. Translated, it gives CASSEQAANYGYTF.

The DNA for the CDR3 is TGTGCCAGCAGCTTAACGGGGACAGGGGGCGTCTCACCCCTCCACTTT. It codes for CASSLTGTGGVSPLHF. This chain uses TRBV7-3 with TRBJ1-6; TRBD1 aligns across 12 bases. Trimming at V came to 0 bases and at J to 10 bases, leaving 4 bases not matched to a gene. There are 16 residues in the CDR3. Per the germline V gene, CDR1 is SGHTA and CDR2 is FQGTGA.

The chain carries TRBV4-1 and TRBJ1-2; TRBD1 might be the D (6 bases). CDR1 MGHRA and CDR2 YSYEKL come from the germline V gene. V was clipped by 0 bases and J by 4 bases, with 9 bases between them. The CDR3 spans 14 residues. CDR3 region: CASSQEVRGYGYTF. As DNA, the CDR3 is TGCGCCAGCAGCCAAGAGGTCAGGGGCTATGGCTACACCTTC.

The J gene is TRBJ2-1, the V gene TRBV15; 7 bases match TRBD2. Trimming removed 1 base from V and 0 bases from J; junction bases left unmatched: 3. There are 16 residues in the CDR3. Germline V gene lookup returns CDR1 LNHNV and CDR2 YYDKDF (reference sequence). The CDR3 protein is CATSRVWGGSYNEQFF. CDR3 in DNA: TGTGCCACCAGCAGAGTTTGGGGGGGCTCCTACAATGAGCAGTTCTTC.

V and J are TRBV19 and TRBJ1-2; weak D call: TRBD1 (5 bases). V gave up 4 bases and J gave up 4 bases, with 19 bases separating them. Germline loops: CDR1 LNHDA, CDR2 SQIVND (reference sequence). This CDR3 spans 16 amino acids. The CDR3 reads CASSKSSRVGGYGYTF. In DNA form, the CDR3 reads TGTGCCAGTAGTAAAAGTTCGAGAGTCGGGGGCTATGGCTACACCTTC.

The chain links TRBV2 to TRBJ2-2; TRBD1 aligns across 9 bases. Germline-derived CDR1 and CDR2 are SNHLY and FYNNEI. V was pared by 4 bases and J by 7 bases, with 4 bases of the junction left unmatched. There are 14 residues in the CDR3. The CDR3 DNA reads TGTGCCAGCAGTGGGGACAGGGCCGACGGGGAGCTGTTTTTT. As protein: CASSGDRADGELFF.

The chain couples TRBV5-5 to TRBJ1-5; TRBD1 might be the D (6 bases). The V end was cut by 0 bases, the J end by 4 bases, with 8 bases between. The germline V gene has CDR1 SGHKS and CDR2 YYEKEE (reference sequence). The CDR3 extends over 14 amino acids. The CDR3 spells CASSLDRANQPQHF. CDR3 bases: TGTGCCAGCAGCTTGGACAGGGCGAATCAGCCCCAGCATTTT. Full variable domain (missing parts from reference TRBV5-5 and TRBJ1-5): DAGVTQSPTHLIKTRGQQVTLRCSPISGHKSVSWYQQVLGQGPQFIFQYYEKEERGRGNFPDRFSARQFPNYSSELNVNALLLGDSALYLCASSLDRANQPQHFGDGTRLSIL.

The rearrangement joins TRBV10-3 to TRBJ1-5; 7 bases are shared with TRBD1. Germline values: CDR1 ENHRY, CDR2 SYGVKD. V lost 10 bases, J lost 3 bases, and 9 bases stayed unmatched. This CDR3 spans 14 amino acids. DNA of the CDR3: TGTGCCAGCAAACAGGGGATGGACAATCAGCCCCAGCATTTT. As protein: CASKQGMDNQPQHF.

The rearrangement links TRBV6-2 or TRBV6-3 to TRBJ2-2, with D possibly TRBD2 on 6 matching bases. Germline loops: CDR1 MNHEY, CDR2 SVGEGT. The CDR3 loop spans 19 amino acids. V was clipped by 2 bases and J by 1 base, with 20 bases between them. CDR3 sequence reads: CASSYPKPGTFMNTGELFF. The DNA of the CDR3 is TGTGCCAGCAGTTACCCCAAACCCGGGACTTTCATGAACACCGGGGAGCTGTTTTTT.